This paragraph covers one T cell receptor beta chain sequence. What antigen it recognizes has not been identified. No quality values exist for individual bases; no much larger clone is one base distant. Donors were 30 to 45 systemically healthy Caucasian individuals from Russia aged about 6 to 100 years. Around 9.7 milliliters of peripheral blood were collected from each donor into EDTA-treated Vacutainer tubes. PBMCs were isolated by Ficoll-Paque density-gradient centrifugation, with at least 7 million obtained per sample. Total RNA, at least 5.5 micrograms per sample, was extracted from PBMCs with Trizol reagent. The percentages of naive CD45RAhigh/CD27high T cells were determined by flow cytometry on a PBMC aliquot from every donor. The library came from 5' RACE. Sequenced using an Illumina HiSeq 2500. The second PCR ran for about 6 to 12 cycles and used a J-beta primer mix along with a sample-barcoded 5' primer. A unique molecular identifier was introduced onto each TCR beta cDNA molecule by a template-switch 5' adaptor carrying 12 random nucleotides. Each sample yielded at least 3 million CDR3-containing paired-end reads. All of the RNA was converted into first-strand cDNA using the Mint cDNA synthesis kit, with a TRBC-specific oligonucleotide serving as the primer. All cDNA was treated with uracil-DNA glycosylase and then went through a first 18-cycle PCR with the universal primers M1SS and BC2_uni_R. The authors' analysis ran thus. Normalization of each sample was performed by random selection of 1 million high-quality reads, each carrying a distinct molecular identifier. Reads with shared molecular identifiers were discarded instead of being binned into consensus sequences. MiTCR, with a Q25 quality threshold and the strictest error-elimination algorithm, was used for CDR3 identification, clonotype clustering and error correction. A nonparametric unseen species model with Euler transformation was used to estimate a lower bound on total TCR beta diversity. Through fastp at Q25 and MiXCR, TCRdb rebuilt clones from the public reads, retaining in-frame beta chains. Every CDR3 protein is listed once, alongside the most common genes and DNA of its rows. V and J calls and clone size were set by TCRdb, not the authors. The sample table lists around 670,000 distinct CDR3 sequences, 25% to 35% of them with a count of one. Around a sixth of the sample belongs to the ten largest clones.

This sample stems from a study of blood T cells in healthy people across ages (dated by TCRdb to the mid-2010s). Some background on the complete study: Template switching captured roughly one uniquely barcoded TCR beta cDNA molecule per two T cells in model experiments. Age-related changes in TCR beta repertoire diversity were measured in the study by deep sequencing normalized with unique cDNA molecular identifiers. Four age groups were formed from the donors: young (average about 17 years), middle-aged (just under 40), aged (approximately 60) and long-lived (about 80). To avoid experimental bias, donors of different ages were distributed randomly across sequencing lanes. Using the same blood draw, the study looked at two additional independent replicas of 1 million unique cDNA reads for two donors, one aged 18 to 30 and the other aged 80 or older.

The germline V gene (reference sequence) gives CDR1 as SSHAT and CDR2 as FNYEAQ. From its cysteine to its phenylalanine, the CDR3 spans 14 amino acids. Just CDR3 DNA is preserved here, 42 bases in frame from base 1. Study-wide findings and limitations: Observed TCR beta diversity correlated strongly with the percentage of naive T cells measured by flow cytometry. Total diversity estimates from one million sequenced T cells were considered lower bounds and underestimates. Conclusive comparison of naive and antigen-experienced compartments was prevented by the profiling of bulk unsorted PBMCs. Observed TCR beta diversity per million T cells fell roughly linearly with age, and a significant reduction was already apparent by age around 40. Compared with the aged group, the long-lived group had more naive CD4+ T cells, fewer expanded clones and increased TCR diversity, suggesting age selection. Donor CMV infection status was unknown, potentially confounding age-related changes in expanded clonotypes.

Sequencing was done on a sample of blood. The rearrangement joined TRBV7-7 to TRBJ2-4; perhaps TRBD2 is the D gene, with 5 bases matching. Matching the DNA end better, TRBJ2-5 makes the J call doubtful. The receptor was derived from a woman of 80 years or more in good health. The CDR3 protein: CASSLDGISETQYF. The bases are TGTGCCAGCAGCTTGGACGGGATTTCAGAGACCCAGTACTTC.